This entry describes one T cell receptor beta chain. Antigen unknown. The sample belongs to a study of radiotherapy plus CTLA-4 blockade in lung cancer. Study-level results: Reportedly, early blood T cell clone dynamics best predicted response, with interferon-beta. After radiotherapy and ipilimumab, tumor-derived clones expanded in peripheral blood.

Profiled with immunoSEQ multiplex PCR; TCRdb holds only in-frame clones, not every one. The sample consists of about 45,000 clones, approximately 73% of them appearing once. The germline V and J ends were trimmed by 3 bases and 7 bases, with 10 bases remaining between them. The CDR3 totals 12 residues. The germline gives CDR1 SNHLY, CDR2 FYNNEI. The sequence derives from a human donor with non-small cell lung cancer who had a complete response to radiotherapy plus ipilimumab. Sequencing used peripheral blood, obtained from a patient treated with radiotherapy plus ipilimumab. V is TRBV2 and J is TRBJ2-7; a possible D gene is TRBD1 (6 bases). CDR3 region: CASSEQGWEQYF. For the CDR3, the DNA is TGTGCCAGCAGTGAGCAGGGGTGGGAGCAGTACTTC. The full variable domain, rest sourced from reference TRBV2 and TRBJ2-7, is EPEVTQTPSHQVTQMGQEVILRCVPISNHLYFYWYRQILGQKVEFLVSFYNNEISEKSEIFDDQFSVERPDGSNFTLKIRSTKLEDSAMYFCASSEQGWEQYFGPGTRLTVT.